Shown below are 5 T cell receptor beta chains from a single sample sequenced in a study of blood T cell repertoires in COVID-19. Repertoires were generated with immunoSEQ multiplex PCR, while TCRdb's copy carries only in-frame clones and drops some. The table lists roughly 150,000 clones, 60% to 85% of them singletons. Input material: peripheral blood. The receptor set was obtained from a man in his sixties with acute or convalescent COVID-19.

The chain employs TRBV27 and TRBJ1-5, with unresolved D. Trimming removed 7 bases from V and 6 bases from J, with 7 bases in between. This CDR3 spans 11 amino acids. CDR1 is MNHEY, CDR2 SMNVEV, per germline (reference sequence). For the CDR3, the DNA is TGTGCCAGCACCCCAATTCAGCCCCAGCATTTT. Its protein is CASTPIQPQHF.

The rearrangement links TRBV9 to TRBJ1-1, with a weak D call TRBD1 (5 bases). The CDR3 consists of 15 residues. In germline, CDR1 is SGDLS, CDR2 YYNGEE. Trimming stripped 3 bases from V and 0 bases from J, with 12 bases between. Here the CDR3 reads CASSDRQHLNTEAFF. The DNA for the CDR3 is TGTGCCAGCAGCGACCGACAGCATCTGAACACTGAAGCTTTCTTT.

This clone was found a few times. The chain links TRBV5-4 to TRBJ2-7; TRBD1 matches at 7 bases. Germline CDR1 reads SGHNT; CDR2 reads YYREEE (reference sequence). Trimming at V came to 2 bases and at J to 5 bases, leaving 4 bases not matched to a gene. The CDR3 sequence is 13 residues long. DNA of the CDR3: TGTGCCAGCAGCTTACAGGGGAGAAACGAGCAGTACTTC. It encodes CASSLQGRNEQYF. Full variable domain (remainder filled in from reference TRBV5-4 and TRBJ2-7): ETGVTQSPTHLIKTRGQQVTLRCSSQSGHNTVSWYQQALGQGPQFIFQYYREEENGRGNFPPRFSGLQFPNYSSELNVNALELDDSALYLCASSLQGRNEQYFGPGTRLTVT.

This clone was picked up one time. The chain recombines TRBV15 with TRBJ1-1; maybe TRBD1 (6 bases). CDR1 is LNHNV and CDR2 is YYDKDF in the germline V gene (reference sequence). The CDR3 spans 15 residues. Trimming stripped 6 bases from V and 0 bases from J, with 14 bases between. CDR3 bases: TGTGCCACCAGTTTACCGGGACACTTGAACACTGAAGCTTTCTTT. Its protein product is CATSLPGHLNTEAFF.

This chain links TRBV5-6 with TRBJ1-5; D is unclear. V lost 0 bases and J lost 4, with 2 bases in between. Germline loops: CDR1 SGHDT, CDR2 YYEEEE. The CDR3 is 12 residues long. The CDR3 bases are TGTGCCAGCAGCTTGGTAAATCAGCCCCAGCATTTT. The encoded protein is CASSLVNQPQHF.